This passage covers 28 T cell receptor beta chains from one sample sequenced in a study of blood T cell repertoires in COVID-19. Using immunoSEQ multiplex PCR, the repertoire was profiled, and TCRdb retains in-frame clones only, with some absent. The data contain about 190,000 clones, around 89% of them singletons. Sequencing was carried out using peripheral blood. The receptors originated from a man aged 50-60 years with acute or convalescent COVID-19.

The CDR3: CASSEIGDTQYF. The CDR3 DNA is TGTGCCAGCAGTGAAATCGGTGATACGCAGTATTTT. This sequence joins TRBV6-1 and TRBJ2-3; D not resolved. The CDR3 totals 12 residues. Germline CDR1 is MNHNS and CDR2 is SASEGT. V was cut by 2 bases and J by 6 bases, with 6 bases left in between.

CDR3 nucleotides: TGTGCCAGTACGGTGGAACAGAACTATGGCTACACCTTC. Its translation: CASTVEQNYGYTF. The chain couples TRBV19 to TRBJ1-2; D gene ambiguous. Per germline, CDR1 LNHDA and CDR2 SQIVND (reference sequence). The CDR3 contains 13 residues. The V gene lost 7 bases and the J gene lost 2 bases, with 11 bases spanning the gap.

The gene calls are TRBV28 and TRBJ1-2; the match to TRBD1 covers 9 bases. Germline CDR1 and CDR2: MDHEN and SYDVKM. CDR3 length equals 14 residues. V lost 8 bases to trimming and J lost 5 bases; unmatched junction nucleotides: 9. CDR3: CASFRTGENYGYTF. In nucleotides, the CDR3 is TGTGCCAGCTTTAGGACAGGGGAGAATTATGGCTACACCTTC.

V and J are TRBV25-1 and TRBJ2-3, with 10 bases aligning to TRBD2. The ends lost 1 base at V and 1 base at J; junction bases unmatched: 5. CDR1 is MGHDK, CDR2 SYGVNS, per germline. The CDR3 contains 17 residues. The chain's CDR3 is CASSESLGTSGTDTQYF. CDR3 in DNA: TGTGCCAGCAGTGAATCCTTGGGGACTAGCGGCACAGATACGCAGTATTTT.

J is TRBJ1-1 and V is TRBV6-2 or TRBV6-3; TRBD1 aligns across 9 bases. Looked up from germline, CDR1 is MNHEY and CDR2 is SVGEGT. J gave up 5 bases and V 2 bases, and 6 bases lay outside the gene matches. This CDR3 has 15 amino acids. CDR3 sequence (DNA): TGTGCCAGCAGTTACGACAGGGGGGGTGTGACTGAAGCTTTCTTT. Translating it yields CASSYDRGGVTEAFF.

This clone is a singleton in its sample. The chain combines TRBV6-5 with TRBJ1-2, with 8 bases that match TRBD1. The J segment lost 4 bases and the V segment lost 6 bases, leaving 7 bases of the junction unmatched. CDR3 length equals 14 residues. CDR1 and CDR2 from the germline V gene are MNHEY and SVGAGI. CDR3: CASRTGQVTYGYTF. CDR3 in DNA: TGTGCCAGCAGAACGGGACAGGTCACCTATGGCTACACCTTC.

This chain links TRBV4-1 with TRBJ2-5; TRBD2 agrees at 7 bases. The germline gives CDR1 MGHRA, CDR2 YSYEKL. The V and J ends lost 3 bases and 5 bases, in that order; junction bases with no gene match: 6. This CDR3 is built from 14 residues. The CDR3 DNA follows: TGCGCCAGCAGCCAGGGCGGGAGCGCCGAGACCCAGTACTTC. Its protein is CASSQGGSAETQYF.

The chain's CDR3 is CASSYSTAGNIQYF. In DNA, the CDR3 is TGTGCCAGCAGTTACTCGACAGCGGGGAACATTCAGTACTTC. This chain joins TRBV6-2 or TRBV6-3 and TRBJ2-4; the match to TRBD2 covers 7 bases. Germline CDR1 is MNHEY and CDR2 is SVGEGT. With 0 bases clipped from V and 7 bases from J, the junction kept 3 bases outside the gene matches. CDR3 length equals 14 residues.

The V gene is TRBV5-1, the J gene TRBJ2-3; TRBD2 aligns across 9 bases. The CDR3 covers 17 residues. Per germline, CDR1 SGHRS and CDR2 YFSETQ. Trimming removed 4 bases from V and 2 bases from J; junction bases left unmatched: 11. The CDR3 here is CASSGGTSGRPTDTQYF. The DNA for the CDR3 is TGCGCCAGCAGCGGTGGCACAAGCGGGAGGCCCACAGATACGCAGTATTTT. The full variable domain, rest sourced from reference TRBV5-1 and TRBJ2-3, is KAGVTQTPRYLIKTRGQQVTLSCSPISGHRSVSWYQQTPGQGLQFLFEYFSETQRNKGNFPGRFSGRQFSNSRSEMNVSTLELGDSALYLCASSGGTSGRPTDTQYFGPGTRLTVL.

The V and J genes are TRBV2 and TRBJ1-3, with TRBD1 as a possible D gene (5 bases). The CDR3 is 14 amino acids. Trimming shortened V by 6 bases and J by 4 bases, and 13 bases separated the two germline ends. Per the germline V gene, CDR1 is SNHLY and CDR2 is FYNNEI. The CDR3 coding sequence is TGTGCCAGCAGCCTCCAGGGTACGGGAAACACCATATATTTT. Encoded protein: CASSLQGTGNTIYF.

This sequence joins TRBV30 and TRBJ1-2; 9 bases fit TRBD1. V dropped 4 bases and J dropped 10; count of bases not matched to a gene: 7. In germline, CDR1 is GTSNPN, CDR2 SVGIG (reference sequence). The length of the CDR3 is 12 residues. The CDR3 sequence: CAWTTGTGSYTF. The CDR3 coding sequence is TGTGCCTGGACCACCGGGACAGGGTCCTACACCTTC.

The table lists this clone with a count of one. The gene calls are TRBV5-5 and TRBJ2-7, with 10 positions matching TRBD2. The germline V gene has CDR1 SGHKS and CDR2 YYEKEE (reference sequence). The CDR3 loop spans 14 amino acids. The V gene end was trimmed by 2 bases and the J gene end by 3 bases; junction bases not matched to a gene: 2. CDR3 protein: CASSFWTSGYEQYF. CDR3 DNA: TGTGCCAGCAGCTTCTGGACTAGCGGCTACGAGCAGTACTTC.

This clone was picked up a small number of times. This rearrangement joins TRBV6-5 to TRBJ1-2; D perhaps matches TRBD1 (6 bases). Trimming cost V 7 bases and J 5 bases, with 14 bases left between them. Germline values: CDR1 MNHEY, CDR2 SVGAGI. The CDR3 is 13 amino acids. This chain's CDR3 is CASNGRGGYGYTF. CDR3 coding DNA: TGTGCCAGCAACGGCAGGGGTGGATATGGCTACACCTTC.

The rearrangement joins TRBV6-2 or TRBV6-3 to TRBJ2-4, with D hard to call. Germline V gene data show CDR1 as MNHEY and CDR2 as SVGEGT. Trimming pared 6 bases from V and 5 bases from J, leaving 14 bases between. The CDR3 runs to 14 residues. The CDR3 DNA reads TGTGCCAGCAGCCCAACAGTCTCTCAAAACATTCAGTACTTC. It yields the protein CASSPTVSQNIQYF.

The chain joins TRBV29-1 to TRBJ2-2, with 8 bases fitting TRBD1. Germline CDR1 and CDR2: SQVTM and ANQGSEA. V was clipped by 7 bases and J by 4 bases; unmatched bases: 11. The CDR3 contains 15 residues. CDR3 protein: CSETQETGATGELFF. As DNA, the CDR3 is TGCAGCGAAACCCAAGAGACAGGGGCCACCGGGGAGCTGTTTTTT.

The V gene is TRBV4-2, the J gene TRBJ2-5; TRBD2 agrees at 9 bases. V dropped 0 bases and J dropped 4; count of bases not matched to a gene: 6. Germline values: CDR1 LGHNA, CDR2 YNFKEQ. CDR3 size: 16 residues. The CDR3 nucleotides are TGTGCCAGCAGCCAAGACTTTAGCGGGAGACTAGAGACCCAGTACTTC. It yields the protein CASSQDFSGRLETQYF.

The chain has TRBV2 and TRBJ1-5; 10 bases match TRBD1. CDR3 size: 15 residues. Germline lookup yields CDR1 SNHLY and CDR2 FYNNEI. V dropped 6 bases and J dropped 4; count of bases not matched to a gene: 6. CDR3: CASRKGQGGNQPQHF. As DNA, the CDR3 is TGTGCCAGCAGAAAAGGACAGGGGGGGAATCAGCCCCAGCATTTT.

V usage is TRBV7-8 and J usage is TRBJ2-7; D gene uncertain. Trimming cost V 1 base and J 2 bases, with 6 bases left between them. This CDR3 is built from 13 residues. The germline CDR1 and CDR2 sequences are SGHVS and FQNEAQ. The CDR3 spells CASSLDNTYEQYF. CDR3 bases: TGTGCCAGCAGCTTAGACAATACCTACGAGCAGTACTTC.

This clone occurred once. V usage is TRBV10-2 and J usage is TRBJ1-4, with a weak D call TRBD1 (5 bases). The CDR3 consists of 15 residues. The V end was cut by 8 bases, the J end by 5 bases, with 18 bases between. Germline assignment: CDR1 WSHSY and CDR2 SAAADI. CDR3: CASGGPGGRNEKLFF. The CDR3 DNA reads TGCGCCAGCGGGGGTCCAGGCGGGAGGAATGAAAAACTGTTTTTT.

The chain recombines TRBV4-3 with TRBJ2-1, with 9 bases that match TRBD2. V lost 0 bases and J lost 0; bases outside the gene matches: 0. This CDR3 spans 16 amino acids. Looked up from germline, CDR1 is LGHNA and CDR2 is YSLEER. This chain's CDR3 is CASSQETSGSYNEQFF. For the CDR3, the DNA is TGCGCCAGCAGCCAAGAGACTAGCGGCTCCTACAATGAGCAGTTCTTC.

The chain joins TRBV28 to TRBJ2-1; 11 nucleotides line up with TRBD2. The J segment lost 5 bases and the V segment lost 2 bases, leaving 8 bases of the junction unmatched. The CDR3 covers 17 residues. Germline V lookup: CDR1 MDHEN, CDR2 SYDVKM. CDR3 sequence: CASSLAASGGTHNEQFF. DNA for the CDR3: TGTGCCAGCAGTTTAGCCGCTAGCGGGGGGACTCACAATGAGCAGTTCTTC. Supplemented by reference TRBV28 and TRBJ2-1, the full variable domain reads DVKVTQSSRYLVKRTGEKVFLECVQDMDHENMFWYRQDPGLGLRLIYFSYDVKMKEKGDIPEGYSVSREKKERFSLILESASTNQTSMYLCASSLAASGGTHNEQFFGPGTRLTVL.

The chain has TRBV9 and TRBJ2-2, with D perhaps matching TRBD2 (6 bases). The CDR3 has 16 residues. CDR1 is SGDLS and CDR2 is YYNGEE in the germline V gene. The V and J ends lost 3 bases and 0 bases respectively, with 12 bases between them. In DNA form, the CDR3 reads TGTGCCAGCAGCGCCCGGGGGACCTCGAACACCGGGGAGCTGTTTTTT. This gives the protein CASSARGTSNTGELFF.

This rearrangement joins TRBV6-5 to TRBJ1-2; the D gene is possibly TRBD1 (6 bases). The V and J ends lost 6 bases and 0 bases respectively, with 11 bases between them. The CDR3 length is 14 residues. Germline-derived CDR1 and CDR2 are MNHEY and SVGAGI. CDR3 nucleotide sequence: TGTGCCAGCAGAAGGGACACCACTAACTATGGCTACACCTTC. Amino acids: CASRRDTTNYGYTF.

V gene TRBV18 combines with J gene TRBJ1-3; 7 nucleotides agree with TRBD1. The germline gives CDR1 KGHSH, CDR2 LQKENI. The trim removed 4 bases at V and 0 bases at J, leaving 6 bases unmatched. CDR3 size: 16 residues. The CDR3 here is CASSRTGLASGNTIYF. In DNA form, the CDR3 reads TGTGCCAGCTCACGGACAGGCTTGGCCTCTGGAAACACCATATATTTT.

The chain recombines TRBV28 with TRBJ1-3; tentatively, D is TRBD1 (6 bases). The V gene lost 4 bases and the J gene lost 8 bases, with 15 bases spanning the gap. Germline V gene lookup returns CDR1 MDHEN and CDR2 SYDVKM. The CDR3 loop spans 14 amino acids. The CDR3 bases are TGTGCCAGCAGTTCCACAGGGAGAGGGGACACCATATATTTT. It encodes CASSSTGRGDTIYF.

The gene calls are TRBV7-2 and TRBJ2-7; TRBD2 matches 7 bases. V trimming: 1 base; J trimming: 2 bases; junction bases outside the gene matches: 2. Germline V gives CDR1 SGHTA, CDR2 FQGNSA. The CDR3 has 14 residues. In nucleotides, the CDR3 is TGTGCCAGCAGCTTAGGGGGGGGTACCTACGAGCAGTACGTC. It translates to CASSLGGGTYEQYV.

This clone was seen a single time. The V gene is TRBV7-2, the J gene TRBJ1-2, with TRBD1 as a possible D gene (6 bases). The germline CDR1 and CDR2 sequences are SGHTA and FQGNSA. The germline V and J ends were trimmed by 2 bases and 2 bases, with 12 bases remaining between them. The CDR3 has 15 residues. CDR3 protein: CASSLSATGNYGYTF. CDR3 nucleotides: TGTGCCAGCAGCTTAAGTGCTACAGGGAACTATGGCTACACCTTC. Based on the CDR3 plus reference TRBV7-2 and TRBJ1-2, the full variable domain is GAGVSQSPSNKVTEKGKDVELRCDPISGHTALYWYRQSLGQGLEFLIYFQGNSAPDKSGLPSDRFSAERTGGSVSTLTIQRTQQEDSAVYLCASSLSATGNYGYTFGSGTRLTVV.

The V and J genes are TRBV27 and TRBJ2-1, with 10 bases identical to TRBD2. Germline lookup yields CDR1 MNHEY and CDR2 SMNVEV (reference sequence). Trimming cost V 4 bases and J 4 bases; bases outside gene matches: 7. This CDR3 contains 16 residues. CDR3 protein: CASSSAGGPFYNEQFF. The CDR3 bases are TGTGCCAGCAGTTCAGCGGGAGGGCCGTTTTACAATGAGCAGTTCTTC.